These T cell receptor beta chains were read from a single sample in a study of blood T cells in healthy people across ages. In TCRdb, the 5' RACE reads were re-called with MiXCR into one record per CDR3 protein. The sample carries some 1.5 million distinct CDR3 sequences, 28% recorded once. What was sequenced was blood. All receptors derive from a woman in her thirties in good health. The CDR3 runs from the conserved cysteine through the conserved F or W. The order of the fields is D gene, CDR3 length, J gene, V gene, clone size, CDR3 protein, CDR3 DNA. A D gene is named only where the DNA matches it firmly. Clone size is given for some rows only: seen once, a few or many times, or a class if the clone is expanded.

D: NA; length: 16; J: TRBJ1-5; V: TRBV20-1; size: NA; CDR3: CSARGPEAGGNQPQHF; DNA: TGCAGTGCTAGAGGTCCAGAGGCAGGGGGCAATCAGCCCCAGCATTTT
D: NA; length: 12; J: TRBJ2-1; V: TRBV10-2; size: many; CDR3: CASREGFDEQFF; DNA: TGCGCCAGCCGGGAAGGGTTCGATGAGCAGTTCTTC
D: NA; length: 13; J: TRBJ1-1; V: TRBV6-6; size: NA; CDR3: CASSAGQGTEAFF; DNA: TGTGCCAGCTCTGCGGGGCAGGGGACTGAAGCTTTCTTT
D: NA; length: 14; J: TRBJ1-6; V: TRBV5-1; size: few; CDR3: CASSLGRSDSPLHF; DNA: TGCGCCAGCAGCCTGGGACGGTCGGATTCACCCCTCCACTTT
D: NA; length: 15; J: TRBJ2-5; V: TRBV20-1; size: NA; CDR3: CSARGPVADYNEQYF; DNA: TGCAGTGCTAGAGGACCGGTCGCAGACTACAATGAGCAGTACTTC
D: TRBD1; length: 16; J: TRBJ2-1; V: TRBV6-1; size: NA; CDR3: CASIGVGQAAYNEQFF; DNA: TGTGCCAGCATCGGGGTGGGACAGGCGGCCTACAATGAGCAGTTCTTC
D: TRBD2; length: 11; J: TRBJ2-5; V: TRBV7-2; size: few; CDR3: CASSLGTTKYF; DNA: TGTGCCAGCAGCTTGGGGACTACCAAGTACTTC
D: TRBD1; length: 13; J: TRBJ2-7; V: TRBV3-1; size: few; CDR3: CASSQLQGGEQYF; DNA: TGTGCCAGCAGCCAGCTACAGGGGGGCGAGCAGTACTTC
D: NA; length: 15; J: TRBJ2-4; V: TRBV3-1; size: NA; CDR3: CASSLTWISYNEQYF; DNA: TGTGCCAGCAGCCTCACATGGATCTCCTACAATGAGCAGTACTTC
D: NA; length: 13; J: TRBJ2-1; V: TRBV10-3; size: few; CDR3: CAISEFQVYEQFF; DNA: TGTGCCATCAGTGAGTTCCAGGTCTATGAGCAGTTCTTC
D: TRBD1; length: 14; J: TRBJ1-1; V: TRBV28; size: NA; CDR3: CASSLGQSWTEAFF; DNA: TGTGCCAGCAGCTTGGGACAGAGTTGGACTGAAGCTTTCTTT
D: NA; length: 13; J: TRBJ2-7; V: TRBV7-2; size: few; CDR3: CASTPFRAFEQYF; DNA: TGTGCCAGCACCCCTTTTAGGGCCTTCGAGCAGTACTTC
D: NA; length: 15; J: TRBJ2-6; V: TRBV2; size: NA; CDR3: CASGRVGSGANVLTF; DNA: TGTGCCAGCGGCAGGGTGGGGTCCGGGGCCAACGTCCTGACTTTC
D: NA; length: 13; J: TRBJ2-7; V: TRBV24-1; size: NA; CDR3: CATSDHGGGEQYF; DNA: TGTGCCACCAGTGATCACGGGGGCGGCGAGCAGTACTTC
D: NA; length: 12; J: TRBJ1-1; V: TRBV24-1; size: NA; CDR3: CATSVKNTEAFF; DNA: TGTGCCACCAGTGTAAAGAACACTGAAGCTTTCTTT
D: TRBD1; length: 15; J: TRBJ2-7; V: TRBV6-6; size: few; CDR3: CASSPPGQGWNEQYF; DNA: TGTGCCAGCAGCCCGCCGGGACAGGGGTGGAACGAGCAGTACTTC
D: NA; length: 12; J: TRBJ1-4; V: TRBV6-1; size: few; CDR3: CASSGPDEKLFF; DNA: TGTGCCAGCAGTGGACCCGATGAAAAACTGTTTTTT
D: NA; length: 10; J: TRBJ2-7; V: TRBV12-3/TRBV12-4; size: NA; CDR3: CDLPTYEQYF; DNA: TGTGACCTACCCACCTACGAGCAGTACTTC
D: NA; length: 14; J: TRBJ1-1; V: TRBV7-2; size: NA; CDR3: CASSFFRGDTEAFF; DNA: TGTGCCAGCAGCTTTTTCCGGGGGGACACTGAAGCTTTCTTT
D: NA; length: 15; J: TRBJ2-3; V: TRBV10-3; size: few; CDR3: CAISPGLSSTDTQYF; DNA: TGTGCCATCAGCCCGGGACTCTCTTCCACAGATACGCAGTATTTT
D: NA; length: 13; J: TRBJ2-3; V: TRBV4-2; size: NA; CDR3: CASSQGDADTQYF; DNA: TGTGCCAGCAGCCAAGGGGATGCAGATACGCAGTATTTT
D: NA; length: 13; J: TRBJ1-2; V: TRBV12-3/TRBV12-4; size: few; CDR3: CASRRSVNYGYTF; DNA: TGTGCCAGCAGGAGAAGCGTTAACTATGGCTACACCTTC
D: NA; length: 14; J: TRBJ2-7; V: TRBV7-2; size: NA; CDR3: CASSPRRACHELYF; DNA: TGTGCCAGCAGCCCACGGAGGGCCTGCCACGAGCTGTACTTC
D: NA; length: 13; J: TRBJ1-5; V: TRBV27; size: once; CDR3: CASSFMDNQPQHF; DNA: TGTGCCAGCAGTTTTATGGACAATCAGCCCCAGCATTTT
D: NA; length: 14; J: TRBJ1-1; V: TRBV6-6; size: NA; CDR3: CASSYSQASPEAFF; DNA: TGTGCCAGCAGTTACTCGCAGGCGTCTCCTGAAGCTTTCTTT
D: TRBD1; length: 15; J: TRBJ2-5; V: TRBV7-3; size: many; CDR3: CASSPTGQAGETQYF; DNA: TGTGCCAGCAGCCCGACGGGACAGGCGGGGGAGACCCAGTACTTC
D: TRBD2; length: 14; J: TRBJ2-1; V: TRBV9; size: NA; CDR3: CASTTSGGCGEQFF; DNA: TGTGCCAGCACGACTAGCGGGGGGTGTGGGGAGCAGTTCTTC
D: NA; length: 16; J: TRBJ2-7; V: TRBV6-2/TRBV6-3; size: NA; CDR3: CASSYSKRGRSYEQYF; DNA: TGTGCCAGCAGTTACTCGAAACGGGGTAGGTCCTACGAGCAGTACTTC
D: NA; length: 11; J: TRBJ2-5; V: TRBV2; size: NA; CDR3: CATDPGETQYF; DNA: TGTGCCACCGACCCCGGAGAGACCCAGTACTTC
D: NA; length: 13; J: TRBJ2-7; V: TRBV20-1; size: many; CDR3: CSARTVFGLEQYF; DNA: TGCAGTGCTAGGACTGTTTTCGGCTTAGAGCAGTACTTC
D: TRBD1; length: 14; J: TRBJ1-3; V: TRBV10-3; size: once; CDR3: CAISRDSSGNTIYF; DNA: TGTGCCATCAGCCGGGACAGCTCTGGAAACACCATATATTTT
D: TRBD1; length: 18; J: TRBJ2-6; V: TRBV4-1; size: NA; CDR3: CASSEGDREGSGANVRTF; DNA: TGCGCCAGCAGCGAAGGGGACAGGGAGGGGTCTGGGGCCAACGTCCGGACTTTC
D: NA; length: 14; J: TRBJ2-1; V: TRBV11-2; size: many; CDR3: CASSPSRSYNEQFF; DNA: TGTGCCAGCAGCCCTAGCAGGTCCTACAATGAGCAGTTCTTC
D: NA; length: 15; J: TRBJ2-5; V: TRBV27; size: NA; CDR3: CASSPRWGVQETQYF; DNA: TGTGCCAGCAGTCCCCGGTGGGGGGTTCAGGAGACCCAGTACTTC
D: NA; length: 13; J: TRBJ2-3; V: TRBV5-1; size: many; CDR3: CASSPGPGDTQYF; DNA: TGCGCCAGCAGCCCCGGACCCGGAGATACGCAGTATTTT
D: NA; length: 14; J: TRBJ2-7; V: TRBV30; size: NA; CDR3: CAWISTGFSYEQYF; DNA: TGTGCCTGGATTTCCACAGGTTTCTCCTACGAGCAGTACTTC
D: TRBD1; length: 15; J: TRBJ2-1; V: TRBV5-1; size: NA; CDR3: CASSTSGQGYNEQFF; DNA: TGCGCCAGCAGCACCTCGGGACAGGGGTACAATGAGCAGTTCTTC
D: NA; length: 13; J: TRBJ2-7; V: TRBV29-1; size: many; CDR3: CSVEAGVTYEQYF; DNA: TGCAGCGTTGAAGCGGGGGTCACCTACGAGCAGTACTTC
D: TRBD1; length: 15; J: TRBJ1-2; V: TRBV20-1; size: NA; CDR3: CSAREKGRGRFGYTF; DNA: TGCAGTGCTAGAGAGAAGGGCAGGGGGCGATTCGGCTACACCTTC
D: NA; length: 12; J: TRBJ2-7; V: TRBV28; size: NA; CDR3: CASFQVTYEQYF; DNA: TGTGCCAGTTTCCAAGTAACCTACGAGCAGTACTTC
D: NA; length: 15; J: TRBJ2-7; V: TRBV5-1; size: NA; CDR3: CASSTGGPKSYEQYF; DNA: TGCGCCAGCAGCACCGGGGGGCCTAAATCCTACGAGCAGTACTTC
D: NA; length: 11; J: TRBJ2-7; V: TRBV29-1; size: many; CDR3: CSVGSTVEQYF; DNA: TGCAGCGTTGGGTCTACTGTCGAGCAGTACTTC
D: NA; length: 15; J: TRBJ2-1; V: TRBV6-1; size: NA; CDR3: CASSVEFLAYNEQFF; DNA: TGTGCCAGCAGTGTAGAGTTCCTCGCTTACAATGAGCAGTTCTTC
D: NA; length: 13; J: TRBJ1-2; V: TRBV5-6; size: once; CDR3: CASSPGYGYGYTF; DNA: TGTGCCAGCAGCCCCGGGTACGGCTATGGCTACACCTTC
D: TRBD2; length: 15; J: TRBJ2-1; V: TRBV5-1; size: few; CDR3: CASSLSGGDHNEQFF; DNA: TGCGCCAGCAGCCTTAGCGGGGGGGACCACAATGAGCAGTTCTTC
D: NA; length: 12; J: TRBJ2-1; V: TRBV7-9; size: many; CDR3: CASTYPGNEQFF; DNA: TGTGCCAGCACGTACCCTGGGAATGAGCAGTTCTTC
D: NA; length: 14; J: TRBJ2-7; V: TRBV6-1; size: many; CDR3: CASREGTGTYEQYF; DNA: TGTGCCAGCAGGGAAGGGACTGGTACCTACGAGCAGTACTTC